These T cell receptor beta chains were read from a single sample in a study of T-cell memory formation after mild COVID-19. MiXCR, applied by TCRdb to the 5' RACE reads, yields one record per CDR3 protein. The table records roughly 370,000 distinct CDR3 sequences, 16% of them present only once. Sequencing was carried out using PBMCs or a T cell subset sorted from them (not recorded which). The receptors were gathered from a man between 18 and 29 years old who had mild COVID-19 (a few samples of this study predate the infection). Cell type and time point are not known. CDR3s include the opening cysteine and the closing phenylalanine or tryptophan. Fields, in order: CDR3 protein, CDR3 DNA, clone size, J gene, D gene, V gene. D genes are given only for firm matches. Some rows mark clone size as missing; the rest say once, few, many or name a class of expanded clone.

cdr3_aa: CSVASATLGGYTF
cdr3_nt: TGCAGCGTTGCCTCGGCAACGTTGGGAGGCTACACCTTC
clone_size: few
j_call: TRBJ1-2
d_call: -
v_call: TRBV29-1

cdr3_aa: CAWAPEASIPLHF
cdr3_nt: TGTGCCTGGGCACCGGAGGCCTCCATCCCCCTCCACTTT
clone_size: -
j_call: TRBJ1-6
d_call: -
v_call: TRBV30

cdr3_aa: CASSQASGGANEQFF
cdr3_nt: TGTGCCAGCAGCCAAGCTAGCGGGGGGGCCAATGAGCAGTTCTTC
clone_size: medium-sized
j_call: TRBJ2-1
d_call: TRBD2
v_call: TRBV4-2

cdr3_aa: CASSLSVSVRGTTYEQYF
cdr3_nt: TGCGCCAGCAGCTTGTCTGTGTCGGTGCGGGGGACCACCTACGAGCAGTACTTC
clone_size: few
j_call: TRBJ2-7
d_call: TRBD2
v_call: TRBV5-1

cdr3_aa: CASSTGTLEAFF
cdr3_nt: TGTGCCAGTAGTACCGGGACACTCGAAGCTTTCTTT
clone_size: few
j_call: TRBJ1-1
d_call: -
v_call: TRBV19

cdr3_aa: CASSVSRDKQETQYF
cdr3_nt: TGTGCCAGCAGCGTCTCCCGGGACAAACAAGAGACCCAGTACTTC
clone_size: -
j_call: TRBJ2-5
d_call: -
v_call: TRBV5-4

cdr3_aa: CASSLRQEDTGELFF
cdr3_nt: TGTGCCAGCAGCCTCAGACAGGAAGACACCGGGGAGCTGTTTTTT
clone_size: -
j_call: TRBJ2-2
d_call: -
v_call: TRBV25-1

cdr3_aa: CAINTFNYGYTF
cdr3_nt: TGTGCCATAAACACTTTCAACTATGGCTACACCTTC
clone_size: few
j_call: TRBJ1-2
d_call: -
v_call: TRBV10-3

cdr3_aa: CASRRDSAKEFF
cdr3_nt: TGTGCCAGCAGAAGGGACAGTGCAAAGGAGTTCTTC
clone_size: few
j_call: TRBJ2-1
d_call: TRBD1
v_call: TRBV2

cdr3_aa: CASRPYDGGGTEAFF
cdr3_nt: TGTGCCAGCAGGCCCTATGACGGGGGGGGCACTGAAGCTTTCTTT
clone_size: -
j_call: TRBJ1-1
d_call: -
v_call: TRBV12-3/TRBV12-4

cdr3_aa: CASSFSEYQETQYF
cdr3_nt: TGTGCCAGCAGTTTCAGCGAGTACCAAGAGACCCAGTACTTC
clone_size: many
j_call: TRBJ2-5
d_call: -
v_call: TRBV12-3/TRBV12-4

cdr3_aa: CASRAQGSPLHF
cdr3_nt: TGTGCCAGCAGAGCGCAAGGGTCACCCCTCCACTTT
clone_size: many
j_call: TRBJ1-6
d_call: -
v_call: TRBV7-2

cdr3_aa: CASSFTFPGRGEGTGNTIYF
cdr3_nt: TGTGCCAGCAGCTTTACATTCCCTGGGCGCGGGGAAGGGACTGGAAACACCATATATTTT
clone_size: -
j_call: TRBJ1-3
d_call: -
v_call: TRBV7-9

cdr3_aa: CASSVQPLQGNSPLHF
cdr3_nt: TGCGCCAGCAGCGTCCAGCCCTTGCAGGGTAATTCACCCCTCCACTTT
clone_size: -
j_call: TRBJ1-6
d_call: -
v_call: TRBV5-1

cdr3_aa: CAISESTGATYGYTF
cdr3_nt: TGTGCCATCAGTGAGTCGACAGGGGCGACCTATGGCTACACCTTC
clone_size: few
j_call: TRBJ1-2
d_call: TRBD1
v_call: TRBV10-3

cdr3_aa: CASSRGTETQYF
cdr3_nt: TGTGCCAGCAGTCGAGGAACCGAGACCCAGTACTTC
clone_size: few
j_call: TRBJ2-5
d_call: -
v_call: TRBV28

cdr3_aa: CASLPGQGSLNTEAFF
cdr3_nt: TGTGCCAGCCTCCCGGGACAGGGGTCCTTGAACACTGAAGCTTTCTTT
clone_size: -
j_call: TRBJ1-1
d_call: TRBD1
v_call: TRBV6-5

cdr3_aa: CASSYVPGAYNEQFF
cdr3_nt: TGTGCCAGCAGTTACGTCCCGGGGGCCTACAATGAGCAGTTCTTC
clone_size: -
j_call: TRBJ2-1
d_call: -
v_call: TRBV6-5

cdr3_aa: CATSDPRRGAGELFF
cdr3_nt: TGTGCCACCAGTGATCCTCGGAGGGGTGCCGGGGAGCTGTTTTTT
clone_size: many
j_call: TRBJ2-2
d_call: -
v_call: TRBV24-1

cdr3_aa: CSASFRETQYF
cdr3_nt: TGCAGTGCTAGCTTCCGGGAGACCCAGTACTTC
clone_size: few
j_call: TRBJ2-5
d_call: -
v_call: TRBV20-1

cdr3_aa: CASSSWTGGGTGELFF
cdr3_nt: TGTGCCAGCAGCTCCTGGACAGGGGGAGGTACCGGGGAGCTGTTTTTT
clone_size: many
j_call: TRBJ2-2
d_call: TRBD1
v_call: TRBV7-3

cdr3_aa: CAISVSGRGDTQYF
cdr3_nt: TGTGCCATCAGTGTTTCTGGGCGGGGGGATACGCAGTATTTT
clone_size: -
j_call: TRBJ2-3
d_call: TRBD2
v_call: TRBV10-3

cdr3_aa: CSVEGQGSPSGANVLTF
cdr3_nt: TGCAGCGTTGAAGGACAGGGTTCCCCCTCTGGGGCCAACGTCCTGACTTTC
clone_size: -
j_call: TRBJ2-6
d_call: TRBD1
v_call: TRBV29-1

cdr3_aa: CASSPDRASNYGYTF
cdr3_nt: TGCGCCAGCAGCCCGGACAGGGCCTCTAACTATGGCTACACCTTC
clone_size: -
j_call: TRBJ1-2
d_call: TRBD1
v_call: TRBV5-1

cdr3_aa: CASSFEVSGNTIYF
cdr3_nt: TGTGCCAGCAGCTTTGAGGTCTCCGGAAACACCATATATTTT
clone_size: once
j_call: TRBJ1-3
d_call: -
v_call: TRBV7-2

cdr3_aa: CASRVQGGGEKLFF
cdr3_nt: TGTGCCAGCAGAGTACAGGGAGGGGGTGAAAAACTGTTTTTT
clone_size: few
j_call: TRBJ1-4
d_call: -
v_call: TRBV6-6

cdr3_aa: CASSLGGATQYF
cdr3_nt: TGTGCCAGCAGCTTAGGCGGGGCAACTCAGTACTTC
clone_size: -
j_call: TRBJ2-4
d_call: -
v_call: TRBV7-9

cdr3_aa: CASRRTGGVRNQPQHF
cdr3_nt: TGTGCCAGCAGGCGGACAGGGGGAGTTCGCAATCAGCCCCAGCATTTT
clone_size: -
j_call: TRBJ1-5
d_call: TRBD1
v_call: TRBV6-5

cdr3_aa: CASSGRRTGRNTGELFF
cdr3_nt: TGTGCCAGCAGCGGGCGAAGGACAGGGCGGAACACCGGGGAGCTGTTTTTT
clone_size: few
j_call: TRBJ2-2
d_call: TRBD1
v_call: TRBV2